The table lists the clone carrying this T cell receptor beta chain with many counts. The target antigen is unknown. This sample is drawn from a study of CD8 T cells in ankylosing spondylitis. Study-wide results and limits: Earlier authors reported some of these motif variants in reactive arthritis synovial fluid and blood. The study looked at matched synovial fluid samples from ankylosing spondylitis patients. Disease-linked clones were reported to be significantly enriched there.

The V gene lost 1 base and the J gene lost 4 bases, with 10 bases spanning the gap. CDR3 size: 14 residues. Scientists made TCR beta libraries using quantitative 5'-RACE with molecular barcodes. TCRdb reprocessed the 5' RACE reads with MiXCR, giving one entry per CDR3 protein. This table holds around 210,000 distinct CDR3 sequences, approximately 8.4% found once. The sequence was collected from a female donor with ankylosing spondylitis or in good health (not recorded which). The specimen sequenced was blood, either unsorted or a sorted T cell fraction (not recorded which). The rearrangement uses TRBV12-3 or TRBV12-4 and TRBJ1-2; D is unresolved. DNA for the CDR3: TGTGCCAGCAGTTTAGATTCCAGATTCTATGGCTACACCTTC. It yields the protein CASSLDSRFYGYTF.